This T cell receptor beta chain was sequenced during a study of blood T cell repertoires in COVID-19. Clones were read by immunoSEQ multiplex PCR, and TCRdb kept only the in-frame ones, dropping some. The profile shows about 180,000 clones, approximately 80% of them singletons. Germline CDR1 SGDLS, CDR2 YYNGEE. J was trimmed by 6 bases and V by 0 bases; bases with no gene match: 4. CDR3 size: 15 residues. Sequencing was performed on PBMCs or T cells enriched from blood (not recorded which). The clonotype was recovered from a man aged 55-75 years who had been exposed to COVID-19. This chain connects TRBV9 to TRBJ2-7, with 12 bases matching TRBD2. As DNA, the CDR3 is TGTGCCAGCAGCGTAGCGACTAGCGGGAGTCTCGAGCAGTACTTC. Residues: CASSVATSGSLEQYF.